This T cell receptor (beta chain) was found in a study of OX40 agonist ivuxolimab in advanced cancers. Generated by immunoSEQ multiplex PCR, the TCRdb table keeps only in-frame clones and is missing some. The table includes approximately 64,000 clones, around 90% detected once. Germline V gene sequence: CDR1 SGHRS, CDR2 YFSETQ. CDR3 size: 14 residues. The germline V and J ends were trimmed by 5 bases and 2 bases, with 13 bases remaining between them. Sequenced material: CD4+ or CD8+ T cells sorted from blood, taken in a trial of the OX40 agonist ivuxolimab. The gene calls are TRBV5-1 and TRBJ1-2; possible D gene TRBD1, 6 bases. This TCR was recovered from an adult with an advanced solid tumor such as melanoma, head and neck, liver or kidney cancer. CDR3 nucleotide sequence: TGCGCCAGCAGAGCTCCGGGACAAAACTATGGCTACACCTTC. It specifies CASRAPGQNYGYTF.